Below, 31 T cell receptor beta chains from the same sample are listed, as sequenced in a study of T-cell memory formation after mild COVID-19 (dated by TCRdb to the early 2020s). The library was prepared using 5' RACE. Sequencing used an Illumina NovaSeq 6000. Using fastp trimming at Q25 and MiXCR clonotype assembly, TCRdb reanalyzed the public sequencing data and kept in-frame beta chains. Here each entry gathers all rows of one CDR3 protein and keeps the most common genes and DNA. The sample records hundreds of thousands of distinct CDR3 sequences, around 27% of which are singletons. The ten largest clones take up approximately 13% of the sample. The sample was PBMCs or a T cell subset sorted from them (not recorded which). The receptors shown here come from an adult woman who had mild COVID-19 (a few samples of this study predate the infection). The sample titles of this study are shuffled in the database, so cell type and time point are left out; the donor was told from shared clones.

The chain has TRBV3-1 and TRBJ2-3, with 7 bases lining up with TRBD2. This CDR3 is 18 amino acids long. The V segment lost 5 bases and the J segment 2 bases; nucleotides outside the gene matches: 16. Germline assignment: CDR1 LGHDT and CDR2 YNNKEL (reference sequence). CDR3 residues: CASSGFGGEGSPTDTQYF. For the CDR3, the DNA is TGTGCCAGCAGCGGGTTTGGTGGGGAGGGATCACCCACAGATACGCAGTATTTT.

This rearrangement joins TRBV5-1 to TRBJ2-5, with TRBD2 matching over 12 bases. Germline CDR1 is SGHRS and CDR2 is YFSETQ. The CDR3 contains 13 residues. The ends lost 9 bases at V and 3 bases at J; junction bases unmatched: 3. The CDR3 coding sequence is TGCGCCACCCGACTAGCGGGGGAAGAGACCCAGTACTTC. It specifies CATRLAGEETQYF.

This chain links TRBV20-1 with TRBJ2-7, with D hard to call. V was clipped by 8 bases and J by 4 bases, with 12 bases between them. CDR1 is DFQATT, CDR2 SNEGSKA, per germline (reference sequence). The CDR3 is made up of 11 amino acids. In DNA, the CDR3 is TGCAGTACTCCTGAAGGGTACGAGCAGTACTTC. Translating it yields CSTPEGYEQYF.

This clonotype was observed a handful of times. The CDR3 is CASSGAGTGYTEAFF. Here the CDR3 DNA reads TGTGCCAGCAGTGGGGCCGGGACAGGGTACACTGAAGCTTTCTTT. V usage is TRBV6-5 and J usage is TRBJ1-1; 9 bases line up with TRBD1. J gave up 3 bases and V 5 bases, and 7 bases lay outside the gene matches. Germline V lookup: CDR1 MNHEY, CDR2 SVGAGI. This CDR3 has 15 residues.

This clonotype was observed a handful of times. The chain carries TRBV2 and TRBJ2-1; 8 bases align to TRBD2. This CDR3 is 16 amino acids long. V was clipped by 3 bases and J by 9 bases; unmatched bases: 13. The germline gives CDR1 SNHLY, CDR2 FYNNEI. Written as DNA, the CDR3 is TGTGCCAGCAGTGATCACGGCGGGAGGCCAATCGGTGAGCAGTTCTTC. This sequence encodes CASSDHGGRPIGEQFF.

For this clonotype: Compared with germline, one end of the junction differs, possibly owing to a read error. The chain combines TRBV7-9 with TRBJ1-2; possibly TRBD1 for D (6 bases). Germline V lookup: CDR1 SEHNR, CDR2 FQNEAQ (reference sequence). The CDR3 is 11 amino acids. CDR3 sequence reads: CASSLMGHSVF. DNA for the CDR3: TGTGCCAGCAGCTTAATGGGACACTCCGTCTTC.

The CDR3 DNA reads TGCAGTGCGCGCGACACCCGTCTCCACACAGATACGCAGTATTTT. Amino acids: CSARDTRLHTDTQYF. The V call is TRBV20-1, the J call TRBJ2-3; no definite D call. The CDR3 runs to 15 residues. Trimming took 6 bases from V and 2 from J, leaving 18 bases between them. Germline loops: CDR1 DFQATT, CDR2 SNEGSKA (reference sequence).

This chain uses TRBV20-1 with TRBJ2-1, with 11 bases lining up with TRBD2. Germline V lookup: CDR1 DFQATT, CDR2 SNEGSKA (reference sequence). The V gene end was trimmed by 0 bases and the J gene end by 6 bases; junction bases not matched to a gene: 7. The CDR3 is 16 residues long. The chain's CDR3 is CSARDQLAGGLNEQFF. The CDR3 coding sequence is TGCAGTGCTAGAGATCAATTAGCGGGAGGGCTCAATGAGCAGTTCTTC.

This clonotype came up a few times. This chain joins TRBV5-1 and TRBJ2-3, with unresolved D. CDR1 and CDR2 from the germline V gene are SGHRS and YFSETQ. The CDR3 runs 17 residues. Trimming left V 0 bases short and J 2 bases short, with 16 bases between. The CDR3 loop is CASSLGDGAKNTDTQYF. CDR3 bases: TGCGCCAGCAGCTTGGGCGACGGTGCGAAGAACACAGATACGCAGTATTTT.

CDR3 DNA: TGCAGTGCCCAAGCCGGGTTTGATCAGCCCCAGCATTTT. Protein product: CSAQAGFDQPQHF. The chain combines TRBV20-1 with TRBJ1-5, with no clear D. This CDR3 is built from 13 residues. With 6 bases removed from V and 5 bases from J, the gap between germline ends came to 14 bases. Germline lookup yields CDR1 DFQATT and CDR2 SNEGSKA (reference sequence).

V usage is TRBV5-1 and J usage is TRBJ1-5; D is perhaps TRBD1 (5 bases). V dropped 7 bases and J dropped 0 bases, with 23 bases sitting between them. Germline V gene sequence: CDR1 SGHRS, CDR2 YFSETQ. This CDR3 has 18 amino acids. CDR3 in amino acids: CASAGGHRSRHSNQPQHF. In DNA form, the CDR3 reads TGCGCCAGCGCCGGAGGACACCGGTCCCGCCATAGCAATCAGCCCCAGCATTTT.

The chain is built from TRBV7-9 and TRBJ1-4; D is uncertain. V was pared by 1 base and J by 0 bases, with 12 bases between. The CDR3 length is 17 residues. Germline CDR1 SEHNR, CDR2 FQNEAQ (reference sequence). The chain's CDR3 is CASSLGVTVATNEKLFF. DNA for the CDR3: TGTGCCAGCAGCTTAGGGGTGACCGTAGCAACTAATGAAAAACTGTTTTTT.

The J gene is TRBJ2-7, the V gene TRBV4-2; TRBD1 aligns across 8 bases. This CDR3 contains 16 residues. Germline assignment: CDR1 LGHNA and CDR2 YNFKEQ. Trimming at V came to 3 bases and at J to 5 bases, leaving 12 bases not matched to a gene. As DNA, the CDR3 is TGTGCCAGCAGCCAGAGGGCAGGGGGCGCGATCGACGAGCAGTACTTC. Translating gives CASSQRAGGAIDEQYF.

There are a few counts of this clonotype. No conserved phenylalanine or tryptophan ends this CDR3, so it is likely a read error. Because the CDR3's place on the DNA is in doubt, the DNA is left out and the CDR3 is given as listed by TCRdb. This chain uses TRBV18 with TRBJ1-5; TRBD1, the table's D call, was not compared with the DNA. Germline values: CDR1 KGHSH, CDR2 LQKENI. The length of the CDR3 is 9 amino acids, counting both ends. Here the CDR3 reads CATAFQTGN.

The V and J genes are TRBV6-1 and TRBJ1-2; D uncertain. CDR1 is MNHNS and CDR2 is SASEGT in the germline V gene. CDR3 length: 18 amino acids. Trimming took off 2 bases at V and 7 bases at J, with 26 bases between the two ends. The CDR3 nucleotides read TGTGCCAGCAGTGAATTGAGGAAAGGTCCCGGATTTGCGCGTGGCTACACCTTC. This translates into CASSELRKGPGFARGYTF.

The sample holds a few counts of this clonotype. The chain is built from TRBV2 and TRBJ2-5; a weak D match, TRBD1 (5 bases). The germline V and J ends were trimmed by 7 bases and 2 bases, with 14 bases remaining between them. Germline lookup yields CDR1 SNHLY and CDR2 FYNNEI. CDR3 size: 14 residues. The CDR3 reads CASNPMTVQETQYF. The CDR3 nucleotides are TGTGCCAGCAACCCAATGACAGTTCAAGAGACCCAGTACTTC.

This clonotype showed up just once. The chain recombines TRBV12-3 or TRBV12-4 with TRBJ2-1; D not certain. Between the trimmed V and J ends, which lost 3 bases and 10 bases, there was a span of 10 bases. The CDR3 covers 12 residues. CDR3 protein: CASSFSVQEQFF. Written as DNA, the CDR3 is TGTGCCAGCAGTTTCAGTGTCCAGGAGCAGTTCTTC.

The chain joins TRBV5-1 to TRBJ2-2; 7 positions agree with TRBD1. Germline CDR1 SGHRS, CDR2 YFSETQ. V lost 3 bases to trimming and J lost 5 bases; unmatched junction nucleotides: 13. This CDR3 spans 17 amino acids. The DNA for the CDR3 is TGCGCCAGCAGCTGGACAGGAATGGAGTTCAGGACCGGGGAGCTGTTTTTT. Translation: CASSWTGMEFRTGELFF.

This clonotype was observed a handful of times. One junction end disagrees with the germline gene, perhaps due to a read error. This chain connects TRBV12-3 or TRBV12-4 to TRBJ2-7; 11 bases map to TRBD2. The CDR3 runs to 12 residues. The CDR3 nucleotides are TGTGCCAGCAGGCCAACTAGCGGGGGACCGAACTTC. As protein: CASRPTSGGPNF.

The chain carries TRBV5-1 and TRBJ2-4; 7 bases align to TRBD1. This CDR3 is built from 14 residues. Per the germline V gene, CDR1 is SGHRS and CDR2 is YFSETQ. V dropped 0 bases and J dropped 3; count of bases not matched to a gene: 0. The CDR3 is CASSLGTGKNIQYF. The CDR3 DNA reads TGCGCCAGCAGCTTGGGGACAGGCAAAAACATTCAGTACTTC.

This clonotype turned up a few times. This chain uses TRBV5-1 with TRBJ1-4, with D maybe TRBD1 (5 bases). Per germline, CDR1 SGHRS and CDR2 YFSETQ. Deletions cut 2 bases from V and 8 bases from J, with 13 bases between. The CDR3 runs to 14 residues. This CDR3 is CASSFGGVGEKLFF. As DNA, the CDR3 is TGCGCCAGCAGCTTCGGAGGGGTAGGAGAAAAACTGTTTTTT.

A few counts support this clonotype. The rearrangement links TRBV28 to TRBJ2-7, with TRBD1 identical over 7 bases. The length of the CDR3 is 14 residues. The germline gives CDR1 MDHEN, CDR2 SYDVKM. The V and J ends lost 3 bases and 3 bases, in that order; junction bases with no gene match: 5. Here the CDR3 DNA reads TGTGCCAGCAGTTTGTGGGACAGTGACTACGAGCAGTACTTC. Translation gives CASSLWDSDYEQYF.

This clonotype was counted between two and nine times. CDR3 in DNA: TGCGCCAGCAGCTTCCGATCGTTTAAGGGCAATGAGCAGTTCTTC. This codes for CASSFRSFKGNEQFF. The gene calls are TRBV4-3 and TRBJ2-1; no reliable D call. CDR1 and CDR2 (germline): LGHNA, YSLEER. V lost 5 bases and J 6 bases, leaving 17 bases between the germline ends. This CDR3 has 15 residues.

This clonotype was found a few times. V is TRBV24-1 and J is TRBJ2-3; 10 bases map to TRBD2. The junction had 7 bases not matched to a gene; V was cut back by 9 bases and J by 5 bases. Germline V gene lookup returns CDR1 KGHDR and CDR2 SFDVKD. This CDR3 has 14 amino acids. The CDR3 loop reads CATSSGGAKDTQYF. The CDR3 nucleotides are TGTGCCACCTCCAGCGGGGGGGCGAAAGATACGCAGTATTTT.

This rearrangement joins TRBV12-3 or TRBV12-4 to TRBJ2-7; D unclear. The CDR3 contains 12 residues. V lost 4 bases and J 6 bases, leaving 10 bases between the germline ends. The DNA for the CDR3 is TGTGCCAGCAGTTCGTTTGTCACCGAGCAGTACTTC. Translated, it gives CASSSFVTEQYF.

This clonotype turned up a few times. This chain's CDR3 is CASSPLEGLADHYTETQYF. The CDR3, as DNA: TGTGCCAGCAGTCCACTCGAGGGACTAGCGGACCATTATACAGAGACCCAGTACTTC. This chain uses TRBV27 with TRBJ2-5; 11 positions match TRBD2. Germline V CDR1 and CDR2: MNHEY, SMNVEV (reference sequence). The length of the CDR3 is 19 residues. With V trimmed by 5 bases and J by 4 bases, 18 bases remained unmatched.

The chain couples TRBV3-1 to TRBJ1-2, with a tentative D call TRBD1 (6 bases). This CDR3 region has 15 residues. Germline CDR1 is LGHDT and CDR2 is YNNKEL (reference sequence). Trimming removed 2 bases from V and 4 bases from J, with 14 bases in between. The CDR3 coding sequence is TGTGCCAGCAGCCAACGGGGCGCGACAGGCTATGGCTACACCTTC. This encodes CASSQRGATGYGYTF.

This clonotype was recorded many times. The V call is TRBV5-1, the J call TRBJ2-6; maybe TRBD1 (6 bases). The CDR3 totals 18 residues. With 5 bases removed from V and 2 bases from J, the gap between germline ends came to 20 bases. Per germline, CDR1 SGHRS and CDR2 YFSETQ. In DNA, the CDR3 is TGCGCCAGCAGGGACAGCGCCAGACCTAAAACTGGGGCCAACGTCCTGACTTTC. Its translation is CASRDSARPKTGANVLTF.

This clonotype came up a few times. This chain links TRBV5-1 with TRBJ2-1; D perhaps matches TRBD2 (5 bases). V lost 0 bases, J lost 0 bases, and 13 bases lay in between. CDR3 size: 17 residues. Per germline, CDR1 SGHRS and CDR2 YFSETQ. The CDR3 loop reads CASSLEGSGSSYNEQFF. The CDR3 bases are TGCGCCAGCAGCTTGGAAGGGTCGGGGAGCTCCTACAATGAGCAGTTCTTC.

The rearrangement joins TRBV3-1 to TRBJ2-7; TRBD1 is a possible D gene (5 bases). Trimming shortened V by 2 bases and J by 3 bases, and 17 bases separated the two germline ends. The CDR3 runs 16 residues. CDR1 is LGHDT, CDR2 YNNKEL, per germline (reference sequence). The CDR3: CASSQTRWGSYYEQYF. For the CDR3, the DNA is TGTGCCAGCAGCCAAACCCGGTGGGGCTCCTACTACGAGCAGTACTTC.

This clonotype has a handful of counts. The chain has TRBV5-1 and TRBJ2-5; TRBD2 aligns across 9 bases. The CDR3 consists of 16 residues. Germline V CDR1 and CDR2: SGHRS, YFSETQ. The J segment lost 2 bases and the V segment lost 7 bases, leaving 12 bases of the junction unmatched. As DNA, the CDR3 is TGCGCCAGCGGGATCGAGACTAGCGGTATACAAGAGACCCAGTACTTC. Protein sequence: CASGIETSGIQETQYF.